The clone carrying this T cell receptor (beta chain) was seen ten or more times. Each individual donor underwent a draw of ten milliliters of peripheral blood. Each sample provided at least 5.5 micrograms of extracted total RNA. These data originate in a study of blood T cells in healthy people across ages. The authors ran a second PCR of roughly 6 to 11 cycles using a sample-barcoded 5' primer and a J-beta primer mix. Each CDR3 protein is one row after TCRdb ran MiXCR on the 5' RACE reads. Among around 790,000 distinct CDR3 sequences, under 45% were seen once, and the ten largest hold about 19%. The CDR3 length is 19 residues. Trimming pared 5 bases from V and 0 bases from J, leaving 21 bases between. Germline V gene data show CDR1 as SGHRS and CDR2 as YFSETQ.

Input material: blood. This TCR derives from a man in his sixties in good health. The chain links TRBV5-1 to TRBJ2-6; D may be TRBD2 (5 bases). Here the CDR3 DNA reads TGCGCCAGCAGATCTAGCCCTACAATTTGGACCTCTGGGGCCAACGTCCTGACTTTC. Its protein product is CASRSSPTIWTSGANVLTF.